This TCR beta chain emerged from a study of cytomegalovirus exposure and HLA in healthy donors. At the level of the study: Among around 200 million T cells, an earlier analysis found 117 million unique TCR beta sequences. Study-wide findings and caveats: Later analysis revealed greater clonal expansion in HLA-associated TCR beta chains than in equally common others.

Sampled while nominally healthy, donors likely had unrecorded immune exposures. This PCR relied on a set of 60 Vbeta primers and 13 Jbeta primers. Data came from immunoSEQ multiplex PCR; TCRdb stores just in-frame clones and leaves some out. The table has approximately 180,000 clones, 75% to 85% seen once. A remark on this clone: Its antigen is not known.

The material sequenced was PBMCs. This receptor was obtained from a young man in good health and CMV-seropositive.

CDR3 sequence: CASRAGGGNTGELFF. The CDR3 nucleotides are TGTGCCAGCAGAGCGGGGGGGGGTAACACCGGGGAGCTGTTTTTT. The chain carries TRBV6-5 and TRBJ2-2, with 10 nucleotides matching TRBD2. The junction had 3 bases not matched to a gene; V was cut back by 6 bases and J by 2 bases. CDR1 and CDR2 from the germline V gene are MNHEY and SVGAGI. CDR3 length equals 15 residues.